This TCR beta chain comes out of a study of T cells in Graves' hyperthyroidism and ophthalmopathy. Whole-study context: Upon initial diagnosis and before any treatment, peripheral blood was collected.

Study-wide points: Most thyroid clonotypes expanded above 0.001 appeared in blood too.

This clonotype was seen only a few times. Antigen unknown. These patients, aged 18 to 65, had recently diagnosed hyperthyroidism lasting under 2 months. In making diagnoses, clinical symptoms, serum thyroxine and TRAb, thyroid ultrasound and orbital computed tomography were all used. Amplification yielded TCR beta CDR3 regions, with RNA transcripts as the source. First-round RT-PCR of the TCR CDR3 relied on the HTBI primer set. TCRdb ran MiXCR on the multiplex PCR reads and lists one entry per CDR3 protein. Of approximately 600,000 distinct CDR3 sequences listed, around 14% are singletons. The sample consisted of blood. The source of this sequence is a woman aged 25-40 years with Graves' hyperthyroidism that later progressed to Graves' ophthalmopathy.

The CDR3 DNA follows: TGTGCCAGCAGCTTCGGAGGACTAGCGGGAGTTACCGGGGAGCTGTTTTTT. Translating gives CASSFGGLAGVTGELFF. This chain uses TRBV11-2 with TRBJ2-2; 13 bases agree with TRBD2. The CDR3 spans 17 residues. CDR1 SGHAT and CDR2 FQNNGV come from the germline V gene. J lost 5 bases, V lost 3 bases, and 6 bases had no gene match.